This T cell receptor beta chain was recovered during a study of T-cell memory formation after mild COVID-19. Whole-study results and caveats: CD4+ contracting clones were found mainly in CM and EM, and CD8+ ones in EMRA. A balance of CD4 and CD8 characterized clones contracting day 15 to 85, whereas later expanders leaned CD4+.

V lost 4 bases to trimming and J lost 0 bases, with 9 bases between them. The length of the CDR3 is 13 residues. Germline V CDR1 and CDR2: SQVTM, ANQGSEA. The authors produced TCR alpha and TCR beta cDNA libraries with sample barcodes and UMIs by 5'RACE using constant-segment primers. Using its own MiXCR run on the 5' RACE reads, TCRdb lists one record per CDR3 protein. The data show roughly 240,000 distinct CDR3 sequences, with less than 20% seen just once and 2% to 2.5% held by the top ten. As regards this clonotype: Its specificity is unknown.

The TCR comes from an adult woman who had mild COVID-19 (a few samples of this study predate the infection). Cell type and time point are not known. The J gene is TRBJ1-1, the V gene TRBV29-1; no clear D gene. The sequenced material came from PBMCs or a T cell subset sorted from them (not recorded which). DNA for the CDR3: TGCAGCGTTGTAAGGGTAATGAACACTGAAGCTTTCTTT. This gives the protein CSVVRVMNTEAFF. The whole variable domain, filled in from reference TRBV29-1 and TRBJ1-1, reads SAVISQKPSRDICQRGTSLTIQCQVDSQVTMMFWYRQQPGQSLTLIATANQGSEATYESGFVIDKFPISRPNLTFSTLTVSNMSPEDSSIYLCSVVRVMNTEAFFGQGTRLTVV.